The 20 T cell receptor beta chains below all came from one sample that was sequenced in a study of vaccination effects on CD4 cells after COVID-19. Their recognized antigens are unknown. Sequencing in the ViraFEST assay came after antigen-specific CD4+ T cells had been expanded with viral peptide pools, which were used to stimulate PBMC. With roughly 9 days of culture completed, CD4+ T cells were isolated. None of the vaccinated had previously contracted SARS-CoV-2, and their nucleocapsid antibodies tested negative. The table came from immunoSEQ multiplex PCR; TCRdb's copy has only in-frame clones and leaves some out. The table shows fewer than 25,000 clones, with 55% to 75% occurring only once. Sequenced material: CD4+ T cells from PBMCs cultured with HCoV-NL63 spike peptides, taken before COVID-19 vaccination. These receptors came from a human donor who received a COVID-19 vaccine.

V gene TRBV5-1 combines with J gene TRBJ2-5; a possible D gene is TRBD1 (5 bases). V was pared by 2 bases and J by 2 bases, with 7 bases between. Per germline, CDR1 SGHRS and CDR2 YFSETQ. This CDR3 is built from 13 residues. The CDR3 DNA follows: TGCGCCAGCAGCTTAGGGGATCAAGAGACCCAGTACTTC. Its translation is CASSLGDQETQYF.

The chain links TRBV12-5 to TRBJ1-1, with a weak D call TRBD1 (6 bases). The CDR3 totals 14 residues. Germline V gene data show CDR1 as LGHNT and CDR2 as FRNRAP. The germline V and J ends were trimmed by 3 bases and 7 bases, with 15 bases remaining between them. The CDR3 nucleotides read TGTGCTAGTGGTTTACGACGGGCGGACAGTGAAGCTTTCTTT. Amino acid sequence: CASGLRRADSEAFF.

CDR3 nucleotide sequence: TGTGCCAGCAGCTTATGGGGGTTGGACAGGAGCACAGATACGCAGTATTTT. This codes for CASSLWGLDRSTDTQYF. This chain connects TRBV5-6 to TRBJ2-3, with 7 bases identical to TRBD1. Germline values: CDR1 SGHDT, CDR2 YYEEEE. The V and J ends lost 2 bases and 0 bases, in that order; junction bases with no gene match: 9. The CDR3 has 17 amino acids.

V gene TRBV6-5 combines with J gene TRBJ2-6; 11 nucleotides agree with TRBD1. The CDR3 has 15 residues. The V gene end was trimmed by 10 bases and the J gene end by 3 bases; junction bases not matched to a gene: 5. Germline CDR1 and CDR2: MNHEY and SVGAGI. This CDR3 is CATGQGAGGANVLTF. CDR3 nucleotide sequence: TGTGCCACCGGACAGGGGGCAGGTGGGGCCAACGTCCTGACTTTC.

The CDR3 DNA reads TGTGCCAGCAGCCAGAGCCCGACAGGGTTCGGCTCTGGAAACACCATATATTTT. Amino acids: CASSQSPTGFGSGNTIYF. The gene calls are TRBV3-1 (or the pseudogene TRBV3-2) and TRBJ1-3, with 7 bases matching TRBD1. V lost 3 bases and J lost 0; bases outside the gene matches: 11. The CDR3 is 18 amino acids. Germline V CDR1 and CDR2: LGHDT, YNNKEL (reference sequence).

The gene calls are TRBV20-1 and TRBJ2-5; D is unclear. Germline-derived CDR1 and CDR2 are DFQATT and SNEGSKA (reference sequence). The V end was cut by 5 bases, the J end by 1 base, with 5 bases between. The CDR3 extends over 11 amino acids. CDR3 nucleotide sequence: TGCAGTGCTCCAGTCCAAGAGACCCAGTACTTC. This gives the protein CSAPVQETQYF.

V gene TRBV5-1 combines with J gene TRBJ1-1; 8 nucleotides agree with TRBD1. This CDR3 has 14 residues. The ends lost 4 bases at V and 4 bases at J; junction bases unmatched: 6. Per the germline V gene, CDR1 is SGHRS and CDR2 is YFSETQ. In DNA form, the CDR3 reads TGCGCCAGCAGCGCGGGGACAGGAGGCACTGAAGCTTTCTTT. This gives the protein CASSAGTGGTEAFF. The full variable domain, its missing parts supplied by reference TRBV5-1 and TRBJ1-1, is KAGVTQTPRYLIKTRGQQVTLSCSPISGHRSVSWYQQTPGQGLQFLFEYFSETQRNKGNFPGRFSGRQFSNSRSEMNVSTLELGDSALYLCASSAGTGGTEAFFGQGTRLTVV.

The chain has TRBV23-1 and TRBJ2-1; the D gene is possibly TRBD1 (6 bases). TRBV23-1 is labeled an ORF, and its function is uncertain. The CDR3 totals 16 residues. Between the trimmed V and J ends, which lost 0 bases and 5 bases, there was a span of 14 bases. CDR3 bases: TGCGCCAGCAGTCAATCGATCAGGACAGAGAACAATGAGCAGTTCTTC. Residues: CASSQSIRTENNEQFF.

V and J are TRBV7-2 and TRBJ2-2; no firm D call. CDR3 length equals 15 residues. V lost 6 bases, J lost 0 bases, and 11 bases lay in between. Germline V lookup: CDR1 SGHTA, CDR2 FQGNSA. CDR3 nucleotides: TGTGCCAGCAGAAAGGACGTAACGAACACCGGGGAGCTGTTTTTT. This gives the protein CASRKDVTNTGELFF.

V usage is TRBV3-1 (or the pseudogene TRBV3-2) and J usage is TRBJ2-2; D perhaps matches TRBD1 (6 bases). V lost 1 base and J 5 bases, leaving 11 bases between the germline ends. The CDR3 is made up of 15 amino acids. The V gene's germline CDR1 is LGHDT and CDR2 YNNKEL (reference sequence). DNA for the CDR3: TGTGCCAGCAGCCAAGGTACAGGGTGGACCGGGGAGCTGTTTTTT. This codes for CASSQGTGWTGELFF.

This chain joins TRBV6-5 and TRBJ2-1; D possibly corresponds to TRBD1 (5 bases). Germline V CDR1 and CDR2: MNHEY, SVGAGI. Trimming removed 8 bases from V and 2 bases from J, with 13 bases in between. This CDR3 is 14 amino acids long. The CDR3 DNA reads TGTGCCAGCGGTCAGGGTAGCACCTACAATGAGCAGTTCTTC. This encodes CASGQGSTYNEQFF.

The rearrangement uses TRBV3-1 (or the pseudogene TRBV3-2) and TRBJ2-3; TRBD2 agrees at 14 bases. The CDR3 runs to 18 residues. The germline gives CDR1 LGHDT, CDR2 YNNKEL (reference sequence). Germline trimming cut 4 bases from V and 2 bases from J; bases unmatched to any gene: 8. The CDR3 is CASSPRTSGRPSTDTQYF. The CDR3 coding sequence is TGTGCCAGCAGCCCACGGACTAGCGGGAGGCCCTCCACAGATACGCAGTATTTT.

The chain has TRBV6-5 and TRBJ2-7; no reliable D call. The V gene lost 4 bases and the J gene lost 1 base, with 14 bases spanning the gap. Germline CDR1 reads MNHEY; CDR2 reads SVGAGI. The CDR3 runs to 15 residues. The CDR3: CASSSYGSGSYEQYF. The CDR3 bases are TGTGCCAGCAGTTCCTACGGCTCCGGTTCCTACGAGCAGTACTTC.

Only a few counts were recorded for this clone. The genes are TRBV11-2 and TRBJ1-1; 7 nucleotides line up with TRBD1. The CDR3 loop spans 14 amino acids. The germline gives CDR1 SGHAT, CDR2 FQNNGV. V shed 8 bases and J 3 bases; nucleotides not matched to a gene: 9. DNA of the CDR3: TGTGCCAGCGGATACCGACAGGGTTACACTGAAGCTTTCTTT. Translated: CASGYRQGYTEAFF.

The V gene is TRBV18, the J gene TRBJ2-5; D may match TRBD1 or TRBD2 (5 bases each). Looked up from germline, CDR1 is KGHSH and CDR2 is LQKENI. The CDR3 contains 15 residues. V was pared by 3 bases and J by 1 base, with 12 bases between. CDR3 sequence reads: CASSPAAGGQETQYF. The CDR3 region has the DNA TGTGCCAGCTCACCCGCGGCTGGGGGCCAAGAGACCCAGTACTTC.

Written as DNA, the CDR3 is TGTGCCAGCAGTATGATAGCGGGGGGGGCCTACGAGCAGTACTTC. Amino acid sequence: CASSMIAGGAYEQYF. The chain carries TRBV7-2 and TRBJ2-7; 11 bases align to TRBD2. Per germline, CDR1 SGHTA and CDR2 FQGNSA. This CDR3 is 15 amino acids long. Germline trimming cut 6 bases from V and 2 bases from J; bases unmatched to any gene: 6.

The chain employs TRBV5-6 and TRBJ2-1; D assignment may be TRBD1 or TRBD2 (5 bases each). Germline V gene lookup returns CDR1 SGHDT and CDR2 YYEEEE. This CDR3 region has 15 residues. V gave up 3 bases and J gave up 6 bases, with 16 bases separating them. CDR3 amino acids: CASSWLRDASNEQFF. The DNA of the CDR3 is TGTGCCAGCAGCTGGCTCCGGGACGCAAGCAATGAGCAGTTCTTC.

The V call is TRBV6-5, the J call TRBJ2-7; no reliable D call. This CDR3 has 14 residues. With 10 bases removed from V and 1 base from J, the gap between germline ends came to 17 bases. Germline values: CDR1 MNHEY, CDR2 SVGAGI. CDR3 protein: CATIPGPHSYEQYF. CDR3 DNA: TGTGCCACCATCCCCGGGCCACATTCCTACGAGCAGTACTTC.

The CDR3 bases are TGTGCCAGCAGCTTAGCCCTTGGACTAGCGGGAGTTCAGTGGTTCTTC. Its translation is CASSLALGLAGVQWFF. The rearrangement uses TRBV7-9 and TRBJ2-1, with 13 nucleotides matching TRBD2. Germline V gene lookup returns CDR1 SEHNR and CDR2 FQNEAQ (reference sequence). The trim removed 0 bases at V and 15 bases at J, leaving 11 bases unmatched. The CDR3 has 16 amino acids.

The rearrangement uses TRBV7-2 and TRBJ2-3, with no clear D. Germline CDR1 and CDR2: SGHTA and FQGNSA. The CDR3 is 12 residues long. V was pared by 4 bases and J by 8 bases, with 10 bases between. This chain's CDR3 is CASSSLFPTQYF. For the CDR3, the DNA is TGTGCCAGCAGCTCCCTTTTCCCTACGCAGTATTTT.